The rows below give T cell receptor beta chains drawn from one sample of a study of T-cell reconstitution after alpha-beta-depleted transplantation in children. A single record per CDR3 protein comes from TCRdb applying MiXCR to the PCR reads. The sample lists some 590,000 distinct CDR3 sequences; roughly 10% were seen once. The specimen comprised PBMCs from the stem cell graft donor, sampled from the stem cell graft. Source of these receptors: a human donor who donated a stem cell graft to a child with acute myeloid leukemia. Both conserved end residues are part of each CDR3. Fields, in order: clone size, CDR3 length, V gene, J gene, D gene, CDR3 protein, CDR3 DNA. The D gene is left open where the match is weak. Only some rows state a clone size, as once, few, many or a class for expanded clones.

-,15,TRBV27,TRBJ2-3,TRBD2,CASSPLAGATDTQYF,TGTGCCAGCAGTCCCCTTGCGGGAGCGACAGATACGCAGTATTTT
-,16,TRBV4-2,TRBJ2-3,TRBD2,CASSQEGGRVRDTQYF,TGTGCCAGCAGCCAAGAAGGCGGGAGGGTAAGAGATACGCAGTATTTT
many,14,TRBV6-5,TRBJ1-3,-,CASSPGSSGNTIYF,TGTGCCAGCAGCCCCGGGAGCTCTGGAAACACCATATATTTT
-,15,TRBV20-1,TRBJ2-1,TRBD2,CCARGGLAGGNEQFF,TGCTGTGCTAGAGGCGGACTAGCGGGAGGGAATGAGCAGTTCTTC
-,10,TRBV29-1,TRBJ2-1,TRBD2,CSAAGGREFF,TGCAGCGCCGCGGGAGGGCGGGAGTTCTTC
many,14,TRBV28,TRBJ2-1,-,CASTSPGAYNEQFF,TGTGCCAGCACCTCCCCGGGGGCCTACAATGAGCAGTTCTTC
many,15,TRBV6-2/TRBV6-3,TRBJ2-1,-,CASIIQGGGYNEQFF,TGTGCCAGCATTATACAGGGAGGAGGGTACAATGAGCAGTTCTTC
-,17,TRBV5-1,TRBJ2-7,TRBD2,CASSLAMGLGESYEQYF,TGCGCCAGCAGCTTGGCCATGGGACTAGGCGAGTCCTACGAGCAGTACTTC
-,15,TRBV6-2/TRBV6-3,TRBJ2-1,TRBD2,CASSSLGLVRYEQFF,TGTGCCAGCAGTTCCCTCGGACTAGTCCGATATGAGCAGTTCTTC
many,12,TRBV12-3/TRBV12-4,TRBJ2-1,-,CASSLRGNEQFF,TGTGCCAGCAGTTTGCGTGGAAATGAGCAGTTCTTC
many,13,TRBV28,TRBJ1-2,-,CASSSRTAYGYTF,TGTGCCAGCAGTTCTCGGACAGCCTATGGCTACACCTTC
-,14,TRBV7-2,TRBJ2-2,-,CASSLVYGTGELFF,TGTGCCAGCAGCTTAGTCTACGGCACCGGGGAGCTGTTTTTT
many,14,TRBV20-1,TRBJ1-2,-,CSARVPDSPYGYTF,TGCAGTGCTAGAGTTCCGGACAGTCCTTATGGCTACACCTTC
-,11,TRBV27,TRBJ2-7,TRBD1,CASSSRQGLHF,TGTGCCAGCAGTTCAAGACAGGGTCTACACTTC
few,18,TRBV15,TRBJ2-1,TRBD1,CATSSPPRDRGRVNEQFF,TGTGCCACCAGCTCTCCCCCCCGGGACAGGGGGCGCGTAAATGAGCAGTTCTTC
many,14,TRBV28,TRBJ2-1,TRBD1,CASRRGGYYNEQFF,TGTGCCAGCAGGAGAGGGGGCTACTACAATGAGCAGTTCTTC
few,20,TRBV3-1,TRBJ2-2,TRBD2,CASSPAIRTSGRGRTGELFF,TGTGCCAGCAGCCCCGCTATTAGGACTAGCGGGAGAGGTCGAACCGGGGAGCTGTTTTTT
many,14,TRBV6-4,TRBJ2-3,-,CASSVTGTTDTQYF,TGTGCCAGCAGCGTTACAGGGACCACAGATACGCAGTATTTT